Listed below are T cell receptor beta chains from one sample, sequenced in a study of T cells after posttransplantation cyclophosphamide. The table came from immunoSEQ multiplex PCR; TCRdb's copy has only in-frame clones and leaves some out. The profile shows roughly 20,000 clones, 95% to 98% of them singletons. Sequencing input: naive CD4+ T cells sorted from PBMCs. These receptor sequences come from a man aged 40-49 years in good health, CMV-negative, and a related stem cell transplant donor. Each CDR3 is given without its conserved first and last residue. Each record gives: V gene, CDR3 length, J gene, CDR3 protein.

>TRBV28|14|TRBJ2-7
ASSLPAGSWAGEQY
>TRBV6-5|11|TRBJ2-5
ASSDSLQETQY
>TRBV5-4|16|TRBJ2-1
ASSARFLAGGTYNEQF
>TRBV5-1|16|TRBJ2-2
ASSLAPSGRKNTGELF
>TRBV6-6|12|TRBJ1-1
ASSYSLGHPEAF
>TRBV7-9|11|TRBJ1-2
ASSSGQVYGYT
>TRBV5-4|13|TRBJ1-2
ASSLGPPEDYGYT
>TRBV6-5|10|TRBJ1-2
ASRRTGGTYT
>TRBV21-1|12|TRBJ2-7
ASSKAEEADEQY
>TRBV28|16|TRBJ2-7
ASSSTRTSGRSKGEQY
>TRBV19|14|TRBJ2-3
ASTRNPRGQADTQY
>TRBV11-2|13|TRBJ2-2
ASSEQGGDTGELF
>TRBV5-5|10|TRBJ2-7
ASSSLASEQY
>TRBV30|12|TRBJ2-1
AWAKGRSYNEQF
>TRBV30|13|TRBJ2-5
AWSVPGDGGETQY
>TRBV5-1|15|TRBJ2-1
ASSLGLAAISYNEQF
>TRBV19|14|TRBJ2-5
ASSFRGLAGEETQY
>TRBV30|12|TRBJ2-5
AWTSSGGGETQY
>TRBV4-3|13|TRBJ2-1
ASSQEAGVKHEQF
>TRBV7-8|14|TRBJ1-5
ASSLARTGKNQPQH
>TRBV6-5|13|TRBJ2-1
ASSYKGLAANEQF
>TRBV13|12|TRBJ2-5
ASSQGAGVETQY
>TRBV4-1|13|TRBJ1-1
ASSPNHRVGTEAF
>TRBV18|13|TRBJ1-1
ASSPSGGLDTEAF
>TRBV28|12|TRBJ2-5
ASRGAGGRETQY
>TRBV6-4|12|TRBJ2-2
ASSSQGGTGELF
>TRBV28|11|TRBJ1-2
ASSLATQEGYT
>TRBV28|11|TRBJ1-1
ATPGRGSTEAF
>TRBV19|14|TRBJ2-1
ASSMTPAGSYNEQF
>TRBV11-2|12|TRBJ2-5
ASSPVRAGETQY
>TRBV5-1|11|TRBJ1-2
ASSAGTEDGYT
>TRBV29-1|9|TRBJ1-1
SVGGDTEAF
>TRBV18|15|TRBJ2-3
ASSPIRLAGVADTQY
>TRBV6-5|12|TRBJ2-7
ASSRTGGGYEQY
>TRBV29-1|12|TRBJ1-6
SVSQGFDNSPLH
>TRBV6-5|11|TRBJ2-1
ASRRLATNEQF
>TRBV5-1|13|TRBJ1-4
ASSNTGQTNEKLF
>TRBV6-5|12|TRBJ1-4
ASSDRGLVEKLF
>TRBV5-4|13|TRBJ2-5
ASSPPGTPVGTQY